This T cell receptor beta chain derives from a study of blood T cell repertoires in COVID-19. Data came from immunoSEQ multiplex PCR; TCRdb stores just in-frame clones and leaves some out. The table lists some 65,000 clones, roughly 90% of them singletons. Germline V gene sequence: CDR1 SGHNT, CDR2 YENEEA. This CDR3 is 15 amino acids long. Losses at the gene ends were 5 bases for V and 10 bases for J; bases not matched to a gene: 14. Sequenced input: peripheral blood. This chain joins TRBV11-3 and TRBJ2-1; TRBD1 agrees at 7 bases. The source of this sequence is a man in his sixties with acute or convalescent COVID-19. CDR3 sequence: CASSPGGADRDEQFF. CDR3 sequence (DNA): TGTGCCAGCAGCCCGGGTGGAGCTGACAGGGACGAGCAGTTCTTC.